These T cell receptor beta chains were read from a single sample in a study of shared clonotypes between healthy human individuals. Here immunoSEQ multiplex PCR was the method, and the copy in TCRdb shows in-frame clones only, minus some. The data contain approximately 650,000 clones, about 95% of them singletons. The sample consisted of naive CD8+ T cells sorted from blood. Receptors were obtained from a woman younger than 45 in good health. Each CDR3 is given with its conserved first and last residue. Fields, in order: J gene, clone size, V gene, D gene, CDR3 length, CDR3 DNA, CDR3 protein. A D gene is named only where the DNA matches it firmly. Some rows have no size entry. The others give once, few or many, or a class for an expanded clone.

TRBJ2-7	NA	TRBV27	TRBD2	15	TGTGCCAGCAGTGCCTTGGGACTAGCGGAATACGAGCAGTACTTC	CASSALGLAEYEQYF
TRBJ2-6	NA	TRBV19	NA	15	TGTGCCAGTAGTATGGGGGCTCCAGGGGCCAACGTCCTGACTTTC	CASSMGAPGANVLTF
TRBJ2-7	NA	TRBV13	TRBD1	13	TGTGCCAGCAGCGCGGGACAGGGAGGCGAGCAGTACTTC	CASSAGQGGEQYF
TRBJ2-1	once	TRBV7-9	TRBD1	16	TGTGCCAGCAATCCAAGGGAGACAGGGGTTATGAATGAGCAGTTCTTC	CASNPRETGVMNEQFF
TRBJ2-5	NA	TRBV6-4	NA	15	TGTGCCAGCAGTCAGCGGACCGAAACGGGGGAGACCCAGTACTTC	CASSQRTETGETQYF
TRBJ1-1	NA	TRBV6-1	NA	13	TGTGCCAGCAGTGAAGATGACTGGACTGAAGCTTTCTTT	CASSEDDWTEAFF
TRBJ2-3	NA	TRBV7-2	TRBD2	17	TGTGCCAGCAGCAGAGAACCTAGCGGGATTTTTATAGATACGCAGTATTTT	CASSREPSGIFIDTQYF
TRBJ2-4	NA	TRBV21-1	NA	14	TGTGCCAGCAGCGACATCGCAGCCAAAAACATTCAGTACTTC	CASSDIAAKNIQYF
TRBJ2-7	NA	TRBV5-6	NA	13	TGTGCCAGCAGCTTTCAGGGAGTCTACGAGCAGTACTTC	CASSFQGVYEQYF
TRBJ2-3	NA	TRBV5-4	NA	15	TGTGCCAGCAGCCCCCGGGACTCACGCACAGATACGCAGTATTTT	CASSPRDSRTDTQYF
TRBJ2-1	NA	TRBV19	TRBD2	18	TGTGCCAGTAATTCTATCGGGACTAGCTATTTCGATCGTAATGAGCAGTTCTTC	CASNSIGTSYFDRNEQFF
TRBJ2-7	NA	TRBV7-2	NA	13	TGTGCCAGCAGCTACGACAGTTTTGGGGAGCAGTACTTC	CASSYDSFGEQYF
TRBJ2-2	NA	TRBV15	NA	11	TGTGCCACCAGGACCGCCGGGGAGCTGTTTTTT	CATRTAGELFF
TRBJ2-1	NA	TRBV6-5	NA	15	TGTGCCAGCAGTTACTCGTCACTAGGTTACAATGAGCAGTTCTTC	CASSYSSLGYNEQFF
TRBJ2-1	NA	TRBV19	NA	13	TGTGCCAGTAGTATAGTGGGACCCCATGAGCAGTTCTTC	CASSIVGPHEQFF
TRBJ2-6	NA	TRBV28	TRBD2	17	TGTGCCAGCAGTTTCGGAGGGGAGGGCCCTGGGGCCAACGTCCTGACTTTC	CASSFGGEGPGANVLTF
TRBJ2-1	NA	TRBV5-4	NA	14	TGTGCCAGCAGCTTGGGCTATACGAGGAGTGAGCAGTTCTTC	CASSLGYTRSEQFF
TRBJ2-1	NA	TRBV12-5	TRBD2	15	TGTGCTAGTGACTCCGGGACTAGCCTAGGTGGTGAGCAGTTCTTC	CASDSGTSLGGEQFF
TRBJ2-7	NA	TRBV11-2	NA	16	TGTGCCAGCAGCTCCTCGGTTGGCAGGCGGACCTACGAGCAGTACTTC	CASSSSVGRRTYEQYF
TRBJ1-2	once	TRBV28	NA	15	TGTGCCAGCAGTTGGCCTCAGGGGCTCTACTATGGCTACACCTTC	CASSWPQGLYYGYTF
TRBJ2-5	NA	TRBV5-4	NA	15	TGTGCCAGCAGCTTGGCTGATGACTGGCTTGAGACCCAGTACTTC	CASSLADDWLETQYF
TRBJ2-7	once	TRBV19	NA	16	TGTGCCAGTAGTACTCTAGCGAAGACGGTAACGGACGAGCAGTACTTC	CASSTLAKTVTDEQYF